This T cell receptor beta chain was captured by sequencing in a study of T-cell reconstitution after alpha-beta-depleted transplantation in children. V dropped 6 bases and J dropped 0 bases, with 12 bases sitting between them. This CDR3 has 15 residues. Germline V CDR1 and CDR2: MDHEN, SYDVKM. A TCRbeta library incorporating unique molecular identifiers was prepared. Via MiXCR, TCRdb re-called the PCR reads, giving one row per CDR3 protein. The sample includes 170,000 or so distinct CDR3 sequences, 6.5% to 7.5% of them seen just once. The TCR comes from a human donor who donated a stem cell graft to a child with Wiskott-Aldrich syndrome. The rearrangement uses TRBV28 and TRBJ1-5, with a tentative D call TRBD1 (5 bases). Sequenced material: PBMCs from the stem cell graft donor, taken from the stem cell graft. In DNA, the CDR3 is TGTGCCAGCAGATCTAATCAGGGTAGCAATCAGCCCCAGCATTTT. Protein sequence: CASRSNQGSNQPQHF. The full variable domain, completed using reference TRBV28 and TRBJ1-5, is DVKVTQSSRYLVKRTGEKVFLECVQDMDHENMFWYRQDPGLGLRLIYFSYDVKMKEKGDIPEGYSVSREKKERFSLILESASTNQTSMYLCASRSNQGSNQPQHFGDGTRLSIL.